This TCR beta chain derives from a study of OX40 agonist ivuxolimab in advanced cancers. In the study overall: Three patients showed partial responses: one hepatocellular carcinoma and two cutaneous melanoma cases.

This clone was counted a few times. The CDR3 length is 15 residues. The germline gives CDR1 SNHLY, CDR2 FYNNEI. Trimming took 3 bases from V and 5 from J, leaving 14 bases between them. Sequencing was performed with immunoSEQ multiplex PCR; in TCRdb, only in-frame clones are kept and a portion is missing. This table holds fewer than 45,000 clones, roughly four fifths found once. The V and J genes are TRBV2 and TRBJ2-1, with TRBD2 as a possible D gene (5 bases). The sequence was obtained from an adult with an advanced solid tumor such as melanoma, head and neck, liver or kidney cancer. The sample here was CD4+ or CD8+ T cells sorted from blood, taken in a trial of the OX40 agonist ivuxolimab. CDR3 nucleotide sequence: TGTGCCAGCAGTGAGTGGCGGGCCCTAGACAATGAGCAGTTCTTC. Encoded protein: CASSEWRALDNEQFF.